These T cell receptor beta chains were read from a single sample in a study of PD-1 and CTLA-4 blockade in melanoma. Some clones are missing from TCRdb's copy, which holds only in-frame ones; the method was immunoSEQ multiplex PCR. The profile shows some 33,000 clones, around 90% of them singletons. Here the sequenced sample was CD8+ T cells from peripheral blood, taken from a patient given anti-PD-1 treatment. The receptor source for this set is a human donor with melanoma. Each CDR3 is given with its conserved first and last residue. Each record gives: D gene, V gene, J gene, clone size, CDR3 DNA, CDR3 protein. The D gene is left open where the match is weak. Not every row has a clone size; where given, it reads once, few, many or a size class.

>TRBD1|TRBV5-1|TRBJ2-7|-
TGCGCCAGCAGCTTGGAAACAGGGGACTCCTACGAGCAGTACTTC
CASSLETGDSYEQYF
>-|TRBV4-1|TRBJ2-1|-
TGCGCCAGCAGCCAAGAGGGACTCTACAATGAGCAGTTCTTC
CASSQEGLYNEQFF
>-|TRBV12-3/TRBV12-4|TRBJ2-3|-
TGTGCCAGCAGTTTAGCGGTAGATACGCAGTATTTT
CASSLAVDTQYF
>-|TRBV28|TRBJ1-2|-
TGTGCCAGCAAGCCCCAGGGCTTCCTTAACTATGGCTACACCTTC
CASKPQGFLNYGYTF
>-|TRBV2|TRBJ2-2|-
TGTGCCAGCAGTGAAGGGCCGGACTACCTTACCGGGGAGCTGTTTTTT
CASSEGPDYLTGELFF
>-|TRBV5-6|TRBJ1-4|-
TGTGCCAGCAGCCACAATGAAAAACTGTTTTTT
CASSHNEKLFF
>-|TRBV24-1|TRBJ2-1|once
TGTGCCACCAGTGATTATTTGGGGTCGGGTGAGCAGTTCTTC
CATSDYLGSGEQFF
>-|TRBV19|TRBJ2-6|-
TGTGCCAGTAGTCCTTCCTCAGGGGTAGGGGCCAACGTCCTGACTTTC
CASSPSSGVGANVLTF
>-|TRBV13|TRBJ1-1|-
TGTGCCAGCAGCACCAGCGGGGACTCCCAAAGGGACACTGAAGCTTTCTTT
CASSTSGDSQRDTEAFF
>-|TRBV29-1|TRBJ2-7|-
TGCAGCGTTGAAGGGGCAGGGGCGTCGAACGAGCAGTACTTC
CSVEGAGASNEQYF
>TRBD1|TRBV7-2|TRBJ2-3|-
TGTGCCAGCAGTTTATCCCCAGTTTGGCAGGGGGCGGTAAATACGCAGTATTTT
CASSLSPVWQGAVNTQYF
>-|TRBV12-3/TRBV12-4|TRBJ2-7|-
TGTGCCAGCAGTTTAGCGGCCGGGGAGCAGTACTTC
CASSLAAGEQYF
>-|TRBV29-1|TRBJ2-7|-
TGCAGCGCAGCGGACGGGAGCTCCTACGAGCAGTACTTC
CSAADGSSYEQYF
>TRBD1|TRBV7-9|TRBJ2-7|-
TGTGCCAGCAGCTTAAATACAGGGGGCTACGAGCAGTACTTC
CASSLNTGGYEQYF
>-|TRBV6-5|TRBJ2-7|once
TGTGCCAGCAGTCGAGGGTTCTCCTACGAGCAGTACTTC
CASSRGFSYEQYF
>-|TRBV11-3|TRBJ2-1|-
TGTGCCAGCAGCAACCGGGAATCATCCTACAATGAGCAGTTCTTC
CASSNRESSYNEQFF
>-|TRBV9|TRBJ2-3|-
TGTGCCAGCTCTAGACTGAGCACAGATACGCAGTATTTT
CASSRLSTDTQYF
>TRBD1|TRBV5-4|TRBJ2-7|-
TGTGCCAGCAGCTTGACAGGGGAAACCTACGAGCAGTACTTC
CASSLTGETYEQYF
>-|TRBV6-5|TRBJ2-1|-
TGTGCCAGCAGTTACAAAGACCCAAACAATGAGCAGTTCTTC
CASSYKDPNNEQFF
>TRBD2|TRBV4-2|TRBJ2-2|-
TGTGCCAGCAGCCCCAACCCTAGCGGGGGGCTTAACACCGGGGAGCTGTTTTTT
CASSPNPSGGLNTGELFF
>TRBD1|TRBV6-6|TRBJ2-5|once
TGTGCCAGCAGTCAGGTGGGACAGGACCTGTACCAAGAGACCCAGTACTTC
CASSQVGQDLYQETQYF
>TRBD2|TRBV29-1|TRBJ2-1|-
TGCAGCGTTGACTCACCGGGACTAGAGTCCTACAATGAGCAGTTCTTC
CSVDSPGLESYNEQFF
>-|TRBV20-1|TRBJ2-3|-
TGCAGTGCTAGGGACTACACTACGCAGTATTTT
CSARDYTTQYF
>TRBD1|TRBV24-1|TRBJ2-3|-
TGTGCCACCAGTGATTTGCGGGACAGGGGCCCGGTGAGGACGCAGTATTTT
CATSDLRDRGPVRTQYF
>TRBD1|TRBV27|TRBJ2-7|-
TGTGCCAGCAGTAAATGGACAGGCGGCGAGCAGTACTTC
CASSKWTGGEQYF
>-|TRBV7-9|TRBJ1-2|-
TGTGCCAGCAGCTTAGGGGACGCATACTATGGCTACACCTTC
CASSLGDAYYGYTF
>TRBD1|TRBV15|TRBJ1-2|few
TGTGCCACCAGCAGAGAAAGGGGGCCCGACTATGGCTACACCTTC
CATSRERGPDYGYTF
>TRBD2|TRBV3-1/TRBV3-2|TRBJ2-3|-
TGTGCCAGCAGCCAAGTATTAGCGGGGGAGGATACGCAGTATTTT
CASSQVLAGEDTQYF
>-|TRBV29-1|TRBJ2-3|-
TGCAGCGTTGTGATAGGTGGGGCCTACACAGATACGCAGTATTTT
CSVVIGGAYTDTQYF
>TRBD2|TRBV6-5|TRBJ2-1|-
TGTGCCAGTGGGACTAGCGAAGGGGATGAGCAGTTCTTC
CASGTSEGDEQFF
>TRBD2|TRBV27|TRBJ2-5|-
TGTGCCAGCAGTTTCTCGGGGGGGCAAGAGACCCAGTACTTC
CASSFSGGQETQYF
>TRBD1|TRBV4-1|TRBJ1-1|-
TGCGCCAGCAGCCAACCGACAGGGATGAACACTGAAGCTTTCTTT
CASSQPTGMNTEAFF
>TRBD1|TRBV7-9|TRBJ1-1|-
TGTGCCAGCAGCTTAGAAACAGGGGGCCCGAACACTGAAGCTTTCTTT
CASSLETGGPNTEAFF
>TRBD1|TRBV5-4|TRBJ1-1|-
TGTGCCAGCAGCTTGGGGACAGGGGGCAACACTGAAGCTTTCTTT
CASSLGTGGNTEAFF
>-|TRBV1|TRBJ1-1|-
TGCACCAGCAGCCAAGAAGACAGGGGAGAGCCTGAAGCTTTCTTT
CTSSQEDRGEPEAFF
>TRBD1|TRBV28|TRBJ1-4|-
TGTGCCAGCAATCAAGGGACAGATGAAAAACTGTTTTTT
CASNQGTDEKLFF
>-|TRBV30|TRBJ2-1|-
TGTGCCTGGTCGCGGGGAAATGAGCAGTTCTTC
CAWSRGNEQFF
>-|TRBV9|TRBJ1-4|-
TGTGCCAGCAGCGCGGGGGAGGAGGCAACTAATGAAAAACTGTTTTTT
CASSAGEEATNEKLFF
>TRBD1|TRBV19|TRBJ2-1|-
TGTGCCGTGGACAGGAGCTACAATGAGCAGTTCTTC
CAVDRSYNEQFF
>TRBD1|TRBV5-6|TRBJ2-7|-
TGTGCCAGCAGCTTTACAGGGGCCGCCGAGCAGTACTTC
CASSFTGAAEQYF
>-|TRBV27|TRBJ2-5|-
TGTGCCAGCAGTTGGGGGGAGACCCAGTACTTC
CASSWGETQYF
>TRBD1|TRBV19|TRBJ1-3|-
TGTGCCAGTAGTGATCGGGGGACAGGGGAAGAAATTGGAAACACCATATATTTT
CASSDRGTGEEIGNTIYF
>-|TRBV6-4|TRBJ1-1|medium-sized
TGTGCCAGCAGTGACTCGTCGCCGAACACTGAAGCTTTCTTT
CASSDSSPNTEAFF
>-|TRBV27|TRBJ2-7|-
TGTGCCAGCAGTTTTGCCTTTGGACGTAACTACGAGCAGTACTTC
CASSFAFGRNYEQYF
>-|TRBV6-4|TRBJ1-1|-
TGTGCCAGCTCGCCACGGGGGAAGAACACTGAAGCTTTCTTT
CASSPRGKNTEAFF